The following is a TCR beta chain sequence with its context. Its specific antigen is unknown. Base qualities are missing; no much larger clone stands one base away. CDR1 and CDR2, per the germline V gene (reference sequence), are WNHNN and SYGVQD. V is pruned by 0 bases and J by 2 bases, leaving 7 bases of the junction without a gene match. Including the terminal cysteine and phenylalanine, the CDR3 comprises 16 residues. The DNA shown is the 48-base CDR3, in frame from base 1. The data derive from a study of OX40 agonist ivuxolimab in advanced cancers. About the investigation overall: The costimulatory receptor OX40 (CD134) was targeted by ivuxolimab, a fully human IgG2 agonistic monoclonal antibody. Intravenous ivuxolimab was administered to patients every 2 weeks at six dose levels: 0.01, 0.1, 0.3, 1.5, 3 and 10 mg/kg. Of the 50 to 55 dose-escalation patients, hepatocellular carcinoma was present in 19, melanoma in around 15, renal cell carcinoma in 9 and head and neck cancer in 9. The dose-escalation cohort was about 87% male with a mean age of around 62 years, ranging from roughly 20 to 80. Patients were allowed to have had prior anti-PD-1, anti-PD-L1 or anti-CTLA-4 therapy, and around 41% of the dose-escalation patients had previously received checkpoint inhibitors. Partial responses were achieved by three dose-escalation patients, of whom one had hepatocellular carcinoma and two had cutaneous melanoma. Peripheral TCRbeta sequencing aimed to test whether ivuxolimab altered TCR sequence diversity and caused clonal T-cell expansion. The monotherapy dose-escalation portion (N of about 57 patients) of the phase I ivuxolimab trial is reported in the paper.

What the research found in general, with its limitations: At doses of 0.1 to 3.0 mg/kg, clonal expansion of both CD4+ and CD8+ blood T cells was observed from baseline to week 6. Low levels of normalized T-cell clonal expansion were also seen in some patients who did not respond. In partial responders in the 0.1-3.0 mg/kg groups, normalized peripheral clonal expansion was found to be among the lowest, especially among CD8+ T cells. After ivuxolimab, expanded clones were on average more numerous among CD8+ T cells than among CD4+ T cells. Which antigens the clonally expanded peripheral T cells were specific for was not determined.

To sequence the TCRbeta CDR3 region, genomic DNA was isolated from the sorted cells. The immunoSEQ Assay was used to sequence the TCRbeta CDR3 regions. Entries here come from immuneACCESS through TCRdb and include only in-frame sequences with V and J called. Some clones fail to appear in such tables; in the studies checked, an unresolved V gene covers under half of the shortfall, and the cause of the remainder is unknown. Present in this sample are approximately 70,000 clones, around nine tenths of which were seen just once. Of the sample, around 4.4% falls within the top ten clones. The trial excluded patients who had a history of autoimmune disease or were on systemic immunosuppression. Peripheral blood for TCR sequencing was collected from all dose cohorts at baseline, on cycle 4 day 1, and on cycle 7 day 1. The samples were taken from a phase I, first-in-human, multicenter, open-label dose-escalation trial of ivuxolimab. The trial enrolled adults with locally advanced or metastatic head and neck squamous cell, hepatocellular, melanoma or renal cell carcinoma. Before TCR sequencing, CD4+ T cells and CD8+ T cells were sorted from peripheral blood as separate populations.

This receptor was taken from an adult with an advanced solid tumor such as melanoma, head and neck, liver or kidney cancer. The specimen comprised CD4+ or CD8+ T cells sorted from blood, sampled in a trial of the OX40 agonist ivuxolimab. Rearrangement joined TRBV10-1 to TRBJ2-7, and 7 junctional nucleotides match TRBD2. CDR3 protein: CASSESGGRAPYEQYF. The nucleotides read TGCGCCAGCAGTGAGTCTGGTGGGAGGGCCCCCTACGAGCAGTACTTC.